The rows below give T cell receptor beta chains drawn from one sample of a study of blood T cells in healthy people across ages. TCRdb re-analysed the 5' RACE reads in MiXCR, keeping a single row per CDR3 protein. The sample consists of about 1,400,000 distinct CDR3 sequences, 42% of them appearing once. Material for sequencing was blood. The source is a woman under 30 in good health. Each CDR3 is given with its conserved first and last residue. A D gene is named only where the DNA matches it firmly. Rows may omit the clone size; those that give it use once, few, many or a size class.

d_call j_call clone_size v_call cdr3_nt cdr3_aa
TRBD2 TRBJ2-7 . TRBV5-1 TGCGCCAGCAGCCCCCGGACTAGCCGCCCCTCGGGCTCCTACGAGCAGTACTTC CASSPRTSRPSGSYEQYF
TRBD2 TRBJ2-7 . TRBV6-1 TGTGCCAGCCTCTATCGCGGGACTAGCGGGATAAGCGAGCAGTACTTC CASLYRGTSGISEQYF
. TRBJ2-4 . TRBV6-5 TGTGCCAGCCGGGACATCAACAATGAGCAGTACTTC CASRDINNEQYF
. TRBJ2-5 few TRBV7-9 TGTGCCAGCAGCTTAGAGGCAGCCCGAGAGACCCAGTACTTC CASSLEAARETQYF
TRBD1 TRBJ1-2 . TRBV10-3 TGTGCCATCAGTGAGTCGCCCGGGAGGACAGGCCGCTATGGCTACACCTTC CAISESPGRTGRYGYTF
. TRBJ1-4 . TRBV10-3 TGTGCCGTACCCTTGGGCAGTCCAAATGAAGAACTGTTTTTT CAVPLGSPNEELFF
. TRBJ2-3 . TRBV10-3 TGTGCCATCAGTTGGGACACCACAGATACGCAGTATTTT CAISWDTTDTQYF
. TRBJ2-3 few TRBV20-1 TGCAGTGGTTTAAAAGGGAGGATGGATACGCAGTATTTT CSGLKGRMDTQYF
. TRBJ2-5 once TRBV5-1 TGCGCCAGCAGCTTCGGGAGTAGCGGCTTCCAAGAGACCCAGTACTTC CASSFGSSGFQETQYF
. TRBJ1-1 . TRBV20-1 TGCAGTGCAACCACCGGGGGAGGGACTGAAGCTTTCTTT CSATTGGGTEAFF
. TRBJ1-6 few TRBV6-6 TGTGCCAGCCGTCGGTACGGGGACTTTAATTCACCCCTCCACTTT CASRRYGDFNSPLHF
. TRBJ2-3 few TRBV7-9 TGTGCCAGCAGCTTATTGGGGGTAACTAGCACAGATACGCAGTATTTT CASSLLGVTSTDTQYF
. TRBJ2-2 . TRBV20-1 TGCAGTGCCTACAGGGAATCGAACACCGGGGAGCTGTTTTTT CSAYRESNTGELFF
TRBD1 TRBJ1-2 few TRBV20-1 TGCAGTGCCTCCGACAGGGTGGGTTATGGCTACACCTTC CSASDRVGYGYTF
. TRBJ2-7 . TRBV7-6 TGTGCCAGCACCCCCCTCGGGGTTAGCTCCTACGAGCAGTACTTC CASTPLGVSSYEQYF
TRBD2 TRBJ2-7 . TRBV20-1 TGCAGTGCTGCCCCTCCGGGAGGCTACGAGCAGTACTTC CSAAPPGGYEQYF
TRBD2 TRBJ2-3 . TRBV20-1 TGCAGTGCTAGATTAGCGGGAGATGACACAGATACGCAGTATTTT CSARLAGDDTDTQYF
. TRBJ2-3 . TRBV15 TGTGCCACATCAGAGGGGGGCACAGATACGCAGTATTTT CATSEGGTDTQYF
TRBD1 TRBJ1-1 . TRBV29-1 TGCAGCGTGACACAGGGGGTAGCTGAAGCTTTCTTT CSVTQGVAEAFF
TRBD2 TRBJ2-5 many TRBV5-1 TGTGCCAGCAGTTCGGGGACTAGCCAAGAGACCCAGTACTTC CASSSGTSQETQYF
. TRBJ2-3 . TRBV4-2 TGTGCCAGCAGCCAAGATGCCGGTCAGGCAGATACGCAGTATTTT CASSQDAGQADTQYF
TRBD1 TRBJ2-5 . TRBV23-1 TGCGCCAGCAGTCAACCTCCGGACAGGGTAGAAGAGACCCAGTACTTC CASSQPPDRVEETQYF
TRBD1 TRBJ2-7 few TRBV6-6 TGTGCCAGCAGGGCCGGGACAGACTACGAGCAGTACTTC CASRAGTDYEQYF
. TRBJ2-7 few TRBV12-3/TRBV12-4 TGTGCCAGCGGAGGCAGGCTGTACTACGAGCAGTACTTC CASGGRLYYEQYF
. TRBJ1-2 . TRBV3-1 TGTGCCAGCAGCCAAGATTGGAGGGGTGGTGGCTACACCTTC CASSQDWRGGGYTF
. TRBJ2-2 few TRBV29-1 TGCAGACAGGGAGAGGGCTCGGGCACCGGGGAGCTGTTTTTT CRQGEGSGTGELFF
. TRBJ2-1 . TRBV4-2 TGTGCCAGCAGCCAAGATCAGGTGAGCCTCTCCTACAATGAGCAGTTCTTC CASSQDQVSLSYNEQFF
TRBD1 TRBJ2-2 . TRBV6-5 TGTGCCAGCGCGGGACAGGACACTAACACCGGGGAGCTGTTTTTT CASAGQDTNTGELFF
TRBD1 TRBJ1-2 few TRBV30 TGTGCCTGGAGTACAGGGGGCTTCGACTATGGCTACACCTTC CAWSTGGFDYGYTF
. TRBJ1-1 . TRBV27 TGTGCCAGCAGTTTCCCCGGGGGCCTCTCTGAAGCTTTCTTT CASSFPGGLSEAFF
TRBD2 TRBJ2-1 few TRBV5-1 TGCGCCAGCAGCCGGGGGGACCTAAGCTCCTACAATGAGCAGTTCTTC CASSRGDLSSYNEQFF
TRBD2 TRBJ2-5 . TRBV7-9 TGTGCCAGCAGCGCTCCGGGACTAGCGGGAGACGGGCAGTACTTC CASSAPGLAGDGQYF
. TRBJ2-7 . TRBV5-1 TGCGCCAGCAGCTTGTACGGAAACTACGAGCAGTACTTC CASSLYGNYEQYF
. TRBJ2-1 . TRBV6-2/TRBV6-3 TGTGCCGGCAGTTACTCCCCCGGACGTTCCTACAATGAGCAGTTCTTC CAGSYSPGRSYNEQFF
. TRBJ2-7 . TRBV12-3/TRBV12-4 TGTGCCAGCAAGCGGACCCTGGAAGGGGAGCAGTACTTC CASKRTLEGEQYF
. TRBJ2-7 . TRBV28 TGTGCCAGCAGTTTAGGTGTTGTAGGGGCCAATGAGCAGTACTTC CASSLGVVGANEQYF
TRBD1 TRBJ1-3 . TRBV29-1 TGCAGCGCCGGACAGGGGACGGACACCATATATTTT CSAGQGTDTIYF
. TRBJ2-7 . TRBV28 TGTGCCAGCAGTTTCGCCGGATCAAAAATCTACGAGCAGTACTTC CASSFAGSKIYEQYF
. TRBJ2-2 . TRBV28 TGTGCAACCAGGGGACTCCTAAACACCGGGGAGCTGTTTTTT CATRGLLNTGELFF
. TRBJ1-3 . TRBV15 TGTGCCACCAGCAGAGATCAGGGCGGAGGGAACACCATATATTTT CATSRDQGGGNTIYF
. TRBJ1-4 . TRBV2 TGTGCCAGCAGTCCGAGGAAGGGGGAAAAACTGTTTTTT CASSPRKGEKLFF
TRBD1 TRBJ1-5 . TRBV27 TGTGCCAGCAGTTTATCGACAGGGGAACAGCCCCAGCATTTT CASSLSTGEQPQHF
TRBD1 TRBJ1-1 . TRBV7-2 TGTGCCAGCAGCTCACAGGGGGTTGGGACTGAAGCTTTCTTT CASSSQGVGTEAFF
TRBD2 TRBJ2-7 . TRBV3-1 TGTGCCAGCAGCCAACAAGGGACTAGCACCTACGAGCAGTACTTC CASSQQGTSTYEQYF
TRBD1 TRBJ1-6 . TRBV27 TGTGCCAGCAGTGCACGACAGGGGTCACCCCTCCACTTT CASSARQGSPLHF
. TRBJ2-2 . TRBV29-1 TGCAGCGTGGGGACCGGGACATCGAACACCGGGGAGCTGTTTTTT CSVGTGTSNTGELFF
TRBD1 TRBJ2-1 once TRBV6-5 TGTGCCAGCAGTTACGGACAGGAATTCAACACTGAGCAGTTCTTC CASSYGQEFNTEQFF
. TRBJ2-6 . TRBV12-3/TRBV12-4 TGTGCCAGCAGTAATACGGGACGGACGAGTGGGGCCAACGTCCTGACTTTC CASSNTGRTSGANVLTF
TRBD1 TRBJ1-5 few TRBV20-1 TGCAGTGCTAGGTGGGGCAGGGGGCGAGACAATCAGCCCCAGCATTTT CSARWGRGRDNQPQHF
. TRBJ2-7 once TRBV5-1 TGCGCCAGCAAACACACAGGGCCTAGCGAGCAGTACTTC CASKHTGPSEQYF
. TRBJ2-5 . TRBV12-3/TRBV12-4 TGTGCCAGCACTTTAACTGGGTCGGAGGTCGGAGAGACCCAGTACTTC CASTLTGSEVGETQYF
. TRBJ2-1 . TRBV6-5 TGTGCCAGCAGTTACGCGCTCCGATACAATGAGCAGTTCTTC CASSYALRYNEQFF
TRBD2 TRBJ2-5 . TRBV12-3/TRBV12-4 TGTGCCAGCAGGAGTAGCGGGGGAGGCGCCGAGACCCAGTACTTC CASRSSGGGAETQYF
TRBD1 TRBJ2-7 . TRBV7-9 TGTGCCAGCAGCTTACTTGCAGGGGGAAGGTACGAGCAGTACTTC CASSLLAGGRYEQYF
. TRBJ1-2 few TRBV2 TGTGCCAGCAGTGTTCTCCGGGGTGGCTACACCTTC CASSVLRGGYTF
TRBD2 TRBJ2-3 . TRBV20-1 TGCAGTGCTCTACTAGCGGGGGGCACAGATACGCAGTATTTT CSALLAGGTDTQYF
TRBD1 TRBJ2-6 many TRBV5-1 TGCGCCAGCACCCGGGACAGACTCAGCTCTGGGGCCAACGTCCTGACTTTC CASTRDRLSSGANVLTF
TRBD2 TRBJ2-1 . TRBV20-1 TGCAGTGCTAGAGATTGGCGGGGACTAGCGGGAGGCTCACCCTACAATGAGCAGTTCTTC CSARDWRGLAGGSPYNEQFF
. TRBJ1-1 . TRBV15 TGTGCCACCAGCCCGGAGCCAGGAGCGAACACTGAAGCTTTCTTT CATSPEPGANTEAFF